These 22 T cell receptor beta chains share one sample of origin, sequenced in a study of vaccination and CD4 T cells after COVID-19. These receptors lack a known antigen. The Oncomine TCR Beta short-read assay generated sequence data from the DNA of cultured CD4+ T cells. MiXCR, applied by TCRdb to the PCR reads, yields one record per CDR3 protein. The sample contains approximately 14,000 distinct CDR3 sequences, roughly half of which appear only once. Treatment of the sample: approximately nine-day PBMC culture with coronavirus spike peptide pools or control peptides (ViraFEST assay). Sequencing input: CD4+ T cells from blood, cultured in vitro. These receptors all come from a human donor who had recovered from COVID-19.

The chain is built from TRBV9 and TRBJ2-7; no firm D call. The length of the CDR3 is 14 residues. The germline gives CDR1 SGDLS, CDR2 YYNGEE. V lost 1 base to trimming and J lost 4 bases, with 12 bases between them. The CDR3 loop reads CASSVYLIGYEQYF. DNA of the CDR3: TGTGCCAGCAGCGTATATCTCATCGGGTACGAGCAGTACTTC.

The V and J genes are TRBV5-1 and TRBJ2-1; 11 bases are a match to TRBD2. Losses at the gene ends were 0 bases for V and 7 bases for J; bases not matched to a gene: 3. Germline CDR1 and CDR2: SGHRS and YFSETQ. The CDR3 has 15 residues. This CDR3 reads CASSLVAGGRNEQFF. The CDR3 bases are TGCGCCAGCAGCTTGGTAGCGGGAGGGAGGAATGAGCAGTTCTTC.

This clonotype was recorded a few times. The gene calls are TRBV18 and TRBJ1-1; 7 bases fit TRBD1. J was trimmed by 1 base and V by 3 bases; bases with no gene match: 11. CDR3 size: 17 residues. The V gene's germline CDR1 is KGHSH and CDR2 LQKENI. The CDR3 DNA follows: TGTGCCAGCTCACCCACACTCGTGACAGGGCGGAACACTGAAGCTTTCTTT. Translation: CASSPTLVTGRNTEAFF.

The chain links TRBV4-1 to TRBJ1-1; weak D call: TRBD1 (6 bases). V lost 4 bases to trimming and J lost 6 bases, with 21 bases between them. Germline lookup yields CDR1 MGHRA and CDR2 YSYEKL. This CDR3 is 16 amino acids long. CDR3: CASSRARSGARAEAFF. The CDR3 DNA reads TGCGCCAGCAGCCGGGCTCGGTCGGGGGCGCGAGCTGAAGCTTTCTTT.

V usage is TRBV28 and J usage is TRBJ1-2; TRBD1 matches 7 bases. This CDR3 comprises 14 residues. Germline loops: CDR1 MDHEN, CDR2 SYDVKM. The V segment lost 10 bases and the J segment 5 bases; nucleotides outside the gene matches: 13. Written as DNA, the CDR3 is TGTGCCACAAATCGACGACAGGGATGGTATGGCTACACCTTC. Translated: CATNRRQGWYGYTF.

V and J are TRBV30 and TRBJ2-7; 11 bases fit TRBD2. There are 15 residues in the CDR3. Germline V gives CDR1 GTSNPN, CDR2 SVGIG (reference sequence). With 4 bases clipped from V and 2 bases from J, the junction kept 7 bases outside the gene matches. The CDR3 coding sequence is TGTGCCTGGATGGGGAGACTAGCGGGGACCTACGAGCAGTACTTC. This encodes CAWMGRLAGTYEQYF.

The V gene is TRBV18, the J gene TRBJ2-7; D gene ambiguous. Trimming pared 0 bases from V and 1 base from J, leaving 7 bases between. The CDR3 spans 14 residues. CDR1 and CDR2 (germline): KGHSH, LQKENI. This CDR3 reads CASSPPGRSYEQYF. CDR3 bases: TGTGCCAGCTCACCACCGGGCAGGTCCTACGAGCAGTACTTC.

This chain uses TRBV11-3 with TRBJ1-5; perhaps TRBD1 as D (5 bases). V dropped 4 bases and J dropped 9 bases, with 22 bases sitting between them. The CDR3 totals 16 residues. Germline lookup yields CDR1 SGHNT and CDR2 YENEEA. In DNA form, the CDR3 reads TGTGCCAGCAGCTCCCGGCGGCGCAGGGACTGGTGGCCCCAGCATTTT. It encodes CASSSRRRRDWWPQHF.

This clonotype is categorized as large. The V gene is TRBV7-8, the J gene TRBJ1-1; D remains ambiguous. The germline V gene encodes CDR1 SGHVS and CDR2 FQNEAQ. The V end lost 5 bases, the J end lost 5 bases, and 15 bases lay between the germline ends. The CDR3 has 14 amino acids. The CDR3 here is CASSRSVPLTEAFF. Written as DNA, the CDR3 is TGTGCCAGCAGCCGATCGGTCCCCCTTACTGAAGCTTTCTTT.

The chain uses TRBV19 and TRBJ1-5, with D possibly being TRBD1 (5 bases). V lost 5 bases, J lost 7 bases, and 12 bases lay in between. The CDR3 is 13 amino acids. Germline-derived CDR1 and CDR2 are LNHDA and SQIVND (reference sequence). CDR3 DNA: TGTGCCAGTAGTGCAGGGATCCGGCAGCCCCAGCATTTT. It encodes CASSAGIRQPQHF.

This clonotype is a singleton in its sample. This rearrangement joins TRBV20-1 to TRBJ2-7; 9 bases are a match to TRBD2. V lost 4 bases to trimming and J lost 3 bases; unmatched junction nucleotides: 10. CDR3 length: 15 amino acids. Germline assignment: CDR1 DFQATT and CDR2 SNEGSKA (reference sequence). CDR3 protein: CSATIPTSGSYEQYF. The CDR3 DNA reads as TGCAGTGCTACGATCCCGACTAGCGGCAGCTACGAGCAGTACTTC.

CDR3 sequence: CASSVLPGNTDTQYF. The DNA of the CDR3 is TGTGCCAGCAGCGTGCTGCCGGGCAACACAGATACGCAGTATTTT. J is TRBJ2-3 and V is TRBV4-2; no clear D. Germline assignment: CDR1 LGHNA and CDR2 YNFKEQ. The V and J ends lost 5 bases and 2 bases respectively, with 14 bases between them. This CDR3 is 15 amino acids long.

V and J are TRBV27 and TRBJ2-1; 9 bases agree with TRBD2. The V gene end was trimmed by 7 bases and the J gene end by 7 bases; junction bases not matched to a gene: 17. The CDR3 length is 17 residues. The germline CDR1 and CDR2 sequences are MNHEY and SMNVEV (reference sequence). CDR3 bases: TGTGCCAGCACGGTCAAATCCGGCGGGAGGGCCCAAAATGAGCAGTTCTTC. This translates into CASTVKSGGRAQNEQFF.

The chain uses TRBV5-1 and TRBJ1-3; no clear D. Germline CDR1 reads SGHRS; CDR2 reads YFSETQ. The CDR3 covers 13 residues. Between the trimmed V and J ends, which lost 4 bases and 3 bases, there was a span of 8 bases. CDR3 amino acids: CASSPGGGNTIYF. Here the CDR3 DNA reads TGCGCCAGCAGCCCGGGAGGTGGAAACACCATATATTTT. Full variable domain (outside the CDR3, taken from reference TRBV5-1 and TRBJ1-3): KAGVTQTPRYLIKTRGQQVTLSCSPISGHRSVSWYQQTPGQGLQFLFEYFSETQRNKGNFPGRFSGRQFSNSRSEMNVSTLELGDSALYLCASSPGGGNTIYFGEGSWLTVV.

The chain links TRBV11-2 to TRBJ1-6; the D is unclear. The CDR3 is 14 residues long. Trimming removed 5 bases from V and 5 bases from J, with 10 bases in between. Germline V gene lookup returns CDR1 SGHAT and CDR2 FQNNGV. The CDR3 loop reads CASSPWDNNSPLHF. The CDR3 bases are TGTGCCAGCAGCCCCTGGGATAATAATTCACCCCTCCACTTT.

The chain couples TRBV6-1 to TRBJ2-3; tentative D call: TRBD2 (5 bases). Trimming shortened V by 8 bases and J by 2 bases, and 17 bases separated the two germline ends. This CDR3 comprises 15 residues. CDR1 is MNHNS, CDR2 SASEGT, per germline. The CDR3 spells CASPPEAIFTDTQYF. DNA for the CDR3: TGTGCCAGCCCCCCGGAGGCTATTTTCACAGATACGCAGTATTTT.

The rearrangement joins TRBV18 to TRBJ1-2, with a possible D match to TRBD1 (5 bases). V was shortened by 2 bases and J by 4 bases, with 11 bases between the two germline ends. The CDR3 runs 14 residues. CDR1 is KGHSH and CDR2 is LQKENI in the germline V gene. CDR3 nucleotide sequence: TGTGCCAGCTCACCAGAGGCAGGGTCCTATGGCTACACCTTC. Residues: CASSPEAGSYGYTF.

The gene calls are TRBV9 and TRBJ2-2; 8 bases are a match to TRBD2. This CDR3 comprises 17 residues. J was trimmed by 4 bases and V by 8 bases; bases with no gene match: 16. CDR1 and CDR2 (germline): SGDLS, YYNGEE. The CDR3 DNA sequence: TGTGCCAGTTCGAGCCGTCTAGCGGGTCTTACCACCGGGGAGCTGTTTTTT. This encodes CASSSRLAGLTTGELFF.

V usage is TRBV7-6 and J usage is TRBJ2-5; 7 bases map to TRBD1. With V trimmed by 5 bases and J by 2 bases, 5 bases remained unmatched. Germline CDR1 SGHVS, CDR2 FNYEAQ. This CDR3 has 14 amino acids. DNA for the CDR3: TGTGCCAGCAGCAGGGACAGTCATCAAGAGACCCAGTACTTC. Protein sequence: CASSRDSHQETQYF.

The DNA for the CDR3 is TGTGCCAGCAGCCAGCTAACGGGGGAACTGTTTTTT. Translating it yields CASSQLTGELFF. V and J are TRBV28 and TRBJ1-4, with D possibly TRBD1 on 5 matching bases. This CDR3 contains 12 residues. Germline CDR1 reads MDHEN; CDR2 reads SYDVKM. V shed 6 bases and J shed 12 bases, with 14 bases lying between them.

The rearrangement joins TRBV24-1 to TRBJ2-1, with 13 bases identical to TRBD2. Losses at the gene ends were 3 bases for V and 10 bases for J; bases not matched to a gene: 8. The CDR3 loop spans 16 amino acids. The germline CDR1 and CDR2 sequences are KGHDR and SFDVKD. Here the CDR3 DNA reads TGTGCCACCAGTGATCCCGGGACTAGCGGGATCGGGGAGCAGTTCTTC. This sequence encodes CATSDPGTSGIGEQFF.

This chain links TRBV10-3 with TRBJ2-7, with 9 positions matching TRBD1. The CDR3 has 16 amino acids. Trimming at V came to 0 bases and at J to 4 bases, leaving 7 bases not matched to a gene. Germline V gene sequence: CDR1 ENHRY, CDR2 SYGVKD. CDR3 nucleotides: TGTGCCATCAGTGAGTCGGGACAGGGAGAGAAGTACGAGCAGTACTTC. It specifies CAISESGQGEKYEQYF.